This T cell receptor beta chain originates from a study of blood T cell repertoires in COVID-19. Study details: Donors in the United States, Italy and Spain gave samples during acute or convalescent COVID-19. T cells, B-cell-depleted T cells, or PBMCs supplied cDNA or gDNA.

Relative to its sample, this clone is medium-sized. As originally analysed: Reference gene primers were amplified, and this amplification served to estimate nucleated cell counts. TCRdb keeps only in-frame clones here, not all; method: immunoSEQ multiplex PCR. D and trimming come from the DNA, and the V and J calls and clone size come from that table. The sample has roughly 43,000 clones; 89% are singletons. This CDR3 has 16 amino acids. Trimming shortened V by 1 base and J by 3 bases, and 14 bases separated the two germline ends. The receptor was derived from a man in his 70s with active COVID-19. Sequencing input: peripheral blood. The genes are TRBV5-3 and TRBJ2-1; D perhaps matches TRBD1 (6 bases). TRBV5-3 is recorded as an ORF, its role being uncertain. The chain's CDR3 is CARSLQGLNVYNEQFF. In DNA form, the CDR3 reads TGTGCCAGAAGCTTGCAGGGGCTCAATGTCTACAATGAGCAGTTCTTC.